This TCR beta chain was captured in a study of T-cell reconstitution after alpha-beta-depleted transplantation in children. Unique molecular identifiers were used in preparing the TCRbeta library. TCRdb itself ran the PCR reads through MiXCR, one entry per CDR3 protein. The repertoire has 440,000 or so distinct CDR3 sequences, roughly a tenth of them found once; the top ten carry 4.5% to 6.5%. Germline V gene data show CDR1 as SQVTM and CDR2 as ANQGSEA. CDR3 length: 14 amino acids. V lost 7 bases to trimming and J lost 5 bases, with 18 bases between them. The rearrangement links TRBV29-1 to TRBJ2-1, with a tentative D call TRBD2 (6 bases). This receptor was identified in a human donor who donated a stem cell graft to a child with acute myeloid leukemia. The specimen was PBMCs from the stem cell graft donor, collected from the stem cell graft. CDR3 coding DNA: TGCAGCGCTGGAGGGACTCACACGAACAATGAGCAGTTCTTC. It encodes CSAGGTHTNNEQFF.